This TCR beta chain was sequenced for a study of blood T cell repertoires in COVID-19. Study-level background: The cDNA or gDNA used as material had been derived from T cells, B-cell-depleted T cells, or PBMCs.

In the original analysis: Reference gene primer amplification gave nucleated cell count estimates. Clones were read by immunoSEQ multiplex PCR, and TCRdb kept only the in-frame ones, dropping some. V, J and clone size are those of that table, while D and trimming were read from the DNA. This table has about 160,000 clones, around 84% appearing once. Everyone who took part was roughly 18 to 89 years old, and they came from about two dozen US areas. Recovered status applied to Cohort 3 donors who had two consecutive negative PCRs. It also applied to those with clearance or with symptom resolution. From germline, CDR1 is SGHDT and CDR2 YYEEEE. The CDR3 is 13 residues long. Trimming stripped 4 bases from V and 8 bases from J, with 15 bases between.

The chain recombines TRBV5-6 with TRBJ1-2; D is unresolved. The specimen was PBMCs or T cells enriched from blood (not recorded which). This TCR derives from a man in his forties or fifties who had recovered from COVID-19. CDR3 DNA: TGTGCCAGCAGCCCCCGCCCCCCTCAGGGCTACACCTTC. This sequence encodes CASSPRPPQGYTF. Combining the CDR3 with reference TRBV5-6 and TRBJ1-2 gives the whole variable domain DAGVTQSPTHLIKTRGQQVTLRCSPKSGHDTVSWYQQALGQGPQFIFQYYEEEERQRGNFPDRFSGHQFPNYSSELNVNALLLGDSALYLCASSPRPPQGYTFGSGTRLTVV.